One and the same sample provided the 32 T cell receptor beta chains below, sequenced in a study of identifying expanded T cells in peripheral blood. TCRdb's copy holds only in-frame clones and misses some; the assay was immunoSEQ multiplex PCR. The sample yields around 120,000 clones, roughly 91% seen once. Sequenced: blood. The receptors derive from a person aged 18-70 years in good health.

This clone was observed once. The rearrangement joins TRBV30 to TRBJ2-7; TRBD1 matches at 7 bases. J gave up 4 bases and V 3 bases, and 6 bases lay outside the gene matches. Germline loops: CDR1 GTSNPN, CDR2 SVGIG (reference sequence). The CDR3 sequence is 13 residues long. CDR3 in amino acids: CAWRDRTEYEQYF. The CDR3 DNA reads TGTGCCTGGAGGGACAGGACAGAGTACGAGCAGTACTTC.

This chain uses TRBV28 with TRBJ1-1, with no clear D. The CDR3 spans 13 residues. Trimming removed 4 bases at V and 10 bases at J, with 16 bases between. Germline V gives CDR1 MDHEN, CDR2 SYDVKM. CDR3 amino acids: CASSSPPGGRAFF. The CDR3 DNA is TGTGCCAGCAGTTCCCCCCCCGGAGGGCGAGCTTTCTTT.

The chain links TRBV5-1 to TRBJ2-2; no clear D gene. Germline CDR1 reads SGHRS; CDR2 reads YFSETQ. CDR3 length: 15 residues. Trimming shortened V by 0 bases and J by 5 bases, and 11 bases separated the two germline ends. Written as DNA, the CDR3 is TGCGCCAGCAGCTTGGCCCCGGGTCGGACCGGGGAGCTGTTTTTT. This sequence encodes CASSLAPGRTGELFF.

The chain is built from TRBV16 and TRBJ2-6; the D is unclear. This CDR3 has 16 amino acids. Germline loops: CDR1 KGHSY, CDR2 FQNENV. The ends were cut back, 6 bases at V and 5 bases at J, with 17 bases in the middle. The CDR3 region has the DNA TGTGCCAGCAGTCCCGACATTTCAGGCTGGGCCAACGTCCTGACTTTC. It is translated as CASSPDISGWANVLTF.

The CDR3 loop reads CASSIQRHTVDIFNEQFF. The CDR3, as DNA: TGTGCCAGTAGTATCCAAAGACATACCGTAGACATTTTCAATGAGCAGTTCTTC. The chain uses TRBV19 and TRBJ2-1, with unresolved D. CDR1 and CDR2 from the germline V gene are LNHDA and SQIVND (reference sequence). The ends were cut back, 3 bases at V and 6 bases at J, with 24 bases in the middle. The CDR3 runs to 18 residues.

The chain employs TRBV30 and TRBJ1-1, with D possibly matching TRBD1 (6 bases). Germline V gene sequence: CDR1 GTSNPN, CDR2 SVGIG (reference sequence). The CDR3 covers 11 residues. Trimming removed 1 base from V and 8 bases from J, with 8 bases in between. CDR3 sequence reads: CAWSAGQEAFF. CDR3 coding DNA: TGTGCCTGGAGTGCCGGACAGGAAGCTTTCTTT.

The chain combines TRBV18 with TRBJ1-6; TRBD1 aligns across 7 bases. This CDR3 has 16 amino acids. J was trimmed by 9 bases and V by 3 bases; bases with no gene match: 11. CDR1 is KGHSH and CDR2 is LQKENI in the germline V gene. The CDR3 sequence is CASSPRLTGDGSPLHF. The CDR3, as DNA: TGTGCCAGCTCACCTAGACTTACAGGGGATGGTTCACCCCTCCACTTT.

The genes are TRBV7-9 and TRBJ2-7; no clear D gene. The germline gives CDR1 SEHNR, CDR2 FQNEAQ (reference sequence). V gave up 1 base and J gave up 2 bases, with 9 bases separating them. The CDR3 is 14 amino acids. The CDR3 nucleotides are TGTGCCAGCAGCTTAGGTATTAGCACCTACGAGCAGTACTTC. It yields the protein CASSLGISTYEQYF.

The genes are TRBV10-1 and TRBJ2-1, with 10 bases aligning to TRBD2. The CDR3 totals 18 residues. Germline V gene data show CDR1 as WNHNN and CDR2 as SYGVQD (reference sequence). The V and J ends lost 4 bases and 0 bases, in that order; junction bases with no gene match: 9. As DNA, the CDR3 is TGCGCCAGCAGTGGGTCTAGCGGGGGCCTAAGCTCCTACAATGAGCAGTTCTTC. Protein sequence: CASSGSSGGLSSYNEQFF.

The chain couples TRBV5-6 to TRBJ2-7; D tentatively fits TRBD1 or TRBD2 (5 bases each). This CDR3 has 16 residues. Trimming took off 1 base at V and 1 base at J, with 15 bases between the two ends. Per germline, CDR1 SGHDT and CDR2 YYEEEE. The CDR3 spells CASSLTQGSGSYEQYF. The CDR3 region has the DNA TGTGCCAGCAGCTTGACTCAGGGAAGCGGTTCCTACGAGCAGTACTTC.

The rearrangement uses TRBV28 and TRBJ2-1; 10 bases agree with TRBD1. The CDR3 covers 15 residues. V trimming: 10 bases; J trimming: 4 bases; junction bases outside the gene matches: 10. Germline assignment: CDR1 MDHEN and CDR2 SYDVKM. Here the CDR3 DNA reads TGTGCCACCCAAGAGACAGGGGGCATTTACAATGAGCAGTTCTTC. Translating it yields CATQETGGIYNEQFF.

The chain uses TRBV14 and TRBJ2-7; the D is unclear. Germline assignment: CDR1 SGHDN and CDR2 FVKESK. The CDR3 has 13 residues. The V gene lost 2 bases and the J gene lost 7 bases, with 12 bases spanning the gap. The CDR3 protein is CASSQFPWKEQYF. The CDR3 nucleotides are TGTGCCAGCAGCCAATTCCCCTGGAAGGAGCAGTACTTC.

The V and J genes are TRBV27 and TRBJ2-7, with TRBD2 identical over 15 bases. The CDR3 runs 15 residues. Unmatched junction bases numbered 8, after V lost 6 bases and J lost 8 bases. Germline CDR1 MNHEY, CDR2 SMNVEV (reference sequence). DNA of the CDR3: TGTGCCAGCAGCCGGACTAGCGGGGGGGCCACCCAGCAGTACTTC. Translated: CASSRTSGGATQQYF.

Only a few counts were recorded for this clone. The chain links TRBV29-1 to TRBJ1-1, with a weak D call TRBD1 (5 bases). V shed 6 bases and J shed 3 bases, with 14 bases lying between them. Germline V gene lookup returns CDR1 SQVTM and CDR2 ANQGSEA. This CDR3 spans 13 amino acids. The CDR3: CSVPGPLDTEAFF. The CDR3 DNA sequence: TGCAGCGTACCGGGGCCTCTGGACACTGAAGCTTTCTTT.

J is TRBJ1-2 and V is TRBV28, with D possibly matching TRBD1 (5 bases). The CDR3 is made up of 13 amino acids. The V gene's germline CDR1 is MDHEN and CDR2 SYDVKM. Trimming took off 5 bases at V and 8 bases at J, with 15 bases between the two ends. The DNA of the CDR3 is TGTGCCAGCAGTCCAGGGTCGTCTGGGGGCTACACCTTC. Its translation: CASSPGSSGGYTF.

The chain employs TRBV5-4 and TRBJ1-1; 7 bases align to TRBD1. This CDR3 is 16 amino acids long. V lost 3 bases to trimming and J lost 5 bases; unmatched junction nucleotides: 13. The germline V gene encodes CDR1 SGHNT and CDR2 YYREEE (reference sequence). CDR3 loop: CASSWGFQGGRTEAFF. The CDR3, as DNA: TGTGCCAGCAGCTGGGGGTTCCAGGGGGGTCGAACTGAAGCTTTCTTT.

The gene calls are TRBV5-1 and TRBJ2-3; tentative D call: TRBD2 (5 bases). This CDR3 has 14 residues. V shed 4 bases and J shed 0 bases, with 9 bases lying between them. Germline V CDR1 and CDR2: SGHRS, YFSETQ. The CDR3 here is CASSRGPSTDTQYF. In nucleotides, the CDR3 is TGCGCCAGCAGCCGGGGTCCCAGCACAGATACGCAGTATTTT.

The J gene is TRBJ1-2, the V gene TRBV18; 7 nucleotides align to TRBD1. This CDR3 spans 16 amino acids. Losses at the gene ends were 6 bases for V and 7 bases for J; bases not matched to a gene: 17. Germline loops: CDR1 KGHSH, CDR2 LQKENI. CDR3 sequence (DNA): TGTGCCAGCTCTTACCGATTACAGGGGTCTGGGCGTGGCTACACCTTC. This sequence encodes CASSYRLQGSGRGYTF.

The V and J genes are TRBV2 and TRBJ1-2; 9 bases align to TRBD1. The CDR3 loop spans 13 amino acids. From germline, CDR1 is SNHLY and CDR2 FYNNEI. V was clipped by 7 bases and J by 8 bases; unmatched bases: 8. The CDR3 DNA reads TGTGCCAGCACCCAACAGGGGGCGCCCGGCTACACCTTC. Encoded protein: CASTQQGAPGYTF.

The J gene is TRBJ2-7, the V gene TRBV7-2, with no clear D. From germline, CDR1 is SGHTA and CDR2 FQGNSA. Trimming stripped 5 bases from V and 3 bases from J, with 11 bases between. This CDR3 region has 13 residues. Written as DNA, the CDR3 is TGTGCCAGCAGCCCCCGTCGCCTCTACGAGCAGTACTTC. It codes for CASSPRRLYEQYF.

The J gene is TRBJ1-4, the V gene TRBV5-6, with D hard to call. CDR3 size: 14 residues. V was shortened by 2 bases and J by 8 bases, with 13 bases between the two germline ends. CDR1 is SGHDT and CDR2 is YYEEEE in the germline V gene. Here the CDR3 reads CASSFGSQAEKLFF. As DNA, the CDR3 is TGTGCCAGCAGCTTCGGGTCTCAGGCGGAAAAACTGTTTTTT.

The rearrangement joins TRBV19 to TRBJ2-5; D is possibly TRBD2 (5 bases). Trimming took off 1 base at V and 5 bases at J, with 14 bases between the two ends. Germline CDR1 is LNHDA and CDR2 is SQIVND (reference sequence). This CDR3 is built from 15 residues. CDR3 in DNA: TGTGCCAGTAGTATAGTACACTCCGGGGTTGAGACCCAGTACTTC. Its translation: CASSIVHSGVETQYF.

This rearrangement joins TRBV5-6 to TRBJ1-6; 9 bases match TRBD1. Germline V gene data show CDR1 as SGHDT and CDR2 as YYEEEE. This CDR3 is 17 amino acids long. Trimming took 0 bases from V and 1 from J; bases not matched to a gene: 2. DNA of the CDR3: TGTGCCAGCAGCTTGGCGGACAGGGGTTCCTATAATTCACCCCTCCACTTT. Protein sequence: CASSLADRGSYNSPLHF.

The rearrangement links TRBV20-1 to TRBJ2-7; D unresolved. Germline CDR1 DFQATT, CDR2 SNEGSKA (reference sequence). V gave up 4 bases and J gave up 0 bases, with 4 bases separating them. The CDR3 consists of 11 residues. CDR3 in DNA: TGCAGTGCTACAGGCTCCTACGAGCAGTACTTC. Translating gives CSATGSYEQYF.

CDR3 DNA sequence: TGTGCCAGCAAGGGGAACACAGTAACCTACGAGCAGTACTTC. Translation gives CASKGNTVTYEQYF. The rearrangement uses TRBV6-5 and TRBJ2-7; D may be TRBD1 (5 bases). The germline V and J ends were trimmed by 7 bases and 2 bases, with 15 bases remaining between them. Germline values: CDR1 MNHEY, CDR2 SVGAGI. The CDR3 spans 14 residues.

This CDR3 is CASREAQRAYNSPLHF. The CDR3, as DNA: TGTGCCAGTAGGGAGGCTCAGAGAGCCTATAATTCACCCCTCCACTTT. This rearrangement joins TRBV19 to TRBJ1-6; D not certain. Trimming removed 6 bases at V and 2 bases at J, with 14 bases between. The CDR3 is 16 residues long. Looked up from germline, CDR1 is LNHDA and CDR2 is SQIVND (reference sequence).

CDR3 DNA: TGTGCCTGGAGCCCCGGACACTATGGCTACACCTTC. Translating it yields CAWSPGHYGYTF. V gene TRBV30 combines with J gene TRBJ1-2; D ambiguous. The ends were cut back, 3 bases at V and 3 bases at J, with 8 bases in the middle. The germline gives CDR1 GTSNPN, CDR2 SVGIG (reference sequence). The CDR3 has 12 amino acids.

The chain employs TRBV19 and TRBJ1-5; 10 nucleotides line up with TRBD1. This CDR3 is built from 16 residues. V lost 8 bases to trimming and J lost 1 base; unmatched junction nucleotides: 8. Germline loops: CDR1 LNHDA, CDR2 SQIVND (reference sequence). CDR3 amino acids: CASQDRGIGSNQPQHF. For the CDR3, the DNA is TGTGCCAGTCAGGACAGGGGGATCGGGAGCAATCAGCCCCAGCATTTT.

The gene calls are TRBV7-6 and TRBJ2-1, with a possible D match to TRBD2 (6 bases). The CDR3 totals 18 residues. With 0 bases removed from V and 7 bases from J, the gap between germline ends came to 22 bases. CDR1 and CDR2 from the germline V gene are SGHVS and FNYEAQ. The CDR3 region has the DNA TGTGCCAGCAGCTTAGCGTCTGCGGTAGGAGGGGATGGGAATGAGCAGTTCTTC. Translating gives CASSLASAVGGDGNEQFF.

The rearrangement uses TRBV30 and TRBJ1-4, with D possibly TRBD1 on 6 matching bases. The CDR3 has 13 amino acids. V was cut by 1 base and J by 7 bases, with 10 bases left in between. In germline, CDR1 is GTSNPN, CDR2 SVGIG (reference sequence). The CDR3 region has the DNA TGTGCCTGGAGTGGGGGGGGCGGTGAAAAACTGTTTTTT. Amino acid sequence: CAWSGGGGEKLFF. Based on the CDR3 plus reference TRBV30 and TRBJ1-4, the full variable domain is SQTIHQWPATLVQPVGSPLSLECTVEGTSNPNLYWYRQAAGRGLQLLFYSVGIGQISSEVPQNLSASRPQDRQFILSSKKLLLSDSGFYLCAWSGGGGEKLFFGSGTQLSVL.

The rearrangement uses TRBV19 and TRBJ2-7; no clear D gene. The V end lost 4 bases, the J end lost 6 bases, and 13 bases lay between the germline ends. CDR1 is LNHDA and CDR2 is SQIVND in the germline V gene (reference sequence). This CDR3 contains 13 residues. The CDR3 protein is CASSNLPTGEQYF. CDR3 in DNA: TGTGCCAGTAGTAACCTACCCACGGGCGAGCAGTACTTC.

This chain joins TRBV2 and TRBJ2-7, with D possibly TRBD1 on 6 matching bases. The germline V and J ends were trimmed by 5 bases and 4 bases, with 15 bases remaining between them. CDR3 length: 14 residues. CDR1 SNHLY and CDR2 FYNNEI come from the germline V gene. The CDR3 DNA sequence: TGTGCCAGCAGTCTTCAGTGGGGGACATACGAGCAGTACTTC. It is translated as CASSLQWGTYEQYF.